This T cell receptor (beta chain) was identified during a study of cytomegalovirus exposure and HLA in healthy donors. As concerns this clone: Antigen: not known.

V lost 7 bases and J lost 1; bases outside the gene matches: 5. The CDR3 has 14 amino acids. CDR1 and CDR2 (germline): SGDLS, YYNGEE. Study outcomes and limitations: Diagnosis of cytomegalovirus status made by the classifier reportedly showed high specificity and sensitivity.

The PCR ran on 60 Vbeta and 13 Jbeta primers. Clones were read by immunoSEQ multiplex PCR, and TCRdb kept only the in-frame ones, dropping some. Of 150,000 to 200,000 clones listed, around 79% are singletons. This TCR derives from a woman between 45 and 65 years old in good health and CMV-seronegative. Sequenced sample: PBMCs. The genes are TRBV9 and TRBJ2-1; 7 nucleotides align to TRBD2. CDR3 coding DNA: TGTGCCAGCGGGGGGGAGCAATCCTACAATGAGCAGTTCTTC. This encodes CASGGEQSYNEQFF.